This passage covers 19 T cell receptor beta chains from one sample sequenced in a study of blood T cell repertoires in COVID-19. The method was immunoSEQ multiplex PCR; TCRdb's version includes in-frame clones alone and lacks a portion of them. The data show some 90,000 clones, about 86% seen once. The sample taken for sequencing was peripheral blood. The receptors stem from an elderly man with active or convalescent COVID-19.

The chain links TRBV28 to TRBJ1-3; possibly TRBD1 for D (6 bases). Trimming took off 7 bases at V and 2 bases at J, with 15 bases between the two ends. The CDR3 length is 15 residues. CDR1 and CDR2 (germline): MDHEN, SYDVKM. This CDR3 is CASTIHRVAGNTIYF. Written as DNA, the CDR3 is TGTGCCAGCACAATTCACAGGGTTGCTGGAAACACCATATATTTT.

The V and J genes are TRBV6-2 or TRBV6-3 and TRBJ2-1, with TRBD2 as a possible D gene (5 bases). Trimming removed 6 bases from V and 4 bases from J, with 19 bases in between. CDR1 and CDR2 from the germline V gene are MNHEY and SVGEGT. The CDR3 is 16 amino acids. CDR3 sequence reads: CASSPYGSARYNEQFF. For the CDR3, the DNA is TGTGCCAGCAGCCCGTATGGGAGCGCAAGGTACAATGAGCAGTTCTTC.

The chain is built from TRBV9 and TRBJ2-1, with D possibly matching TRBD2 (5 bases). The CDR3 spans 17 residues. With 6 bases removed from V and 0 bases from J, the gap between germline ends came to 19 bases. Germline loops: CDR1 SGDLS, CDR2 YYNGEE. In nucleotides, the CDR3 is TGTGCCAGCAACAAAGTCGGGTCGGGAAGCTCCTACAATGAGCAGTTCTTC. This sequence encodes CASNKVGSGSSYNEQFF.

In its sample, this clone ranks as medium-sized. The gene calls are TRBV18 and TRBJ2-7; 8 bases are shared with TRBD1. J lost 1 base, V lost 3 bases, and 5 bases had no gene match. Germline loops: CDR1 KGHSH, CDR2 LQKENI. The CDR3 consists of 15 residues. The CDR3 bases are TGTGCCAGCTCACCCGGGACAGGACTTTCCTACGAGCAGTACTTC. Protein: CASSPGTGLSYEQYF.

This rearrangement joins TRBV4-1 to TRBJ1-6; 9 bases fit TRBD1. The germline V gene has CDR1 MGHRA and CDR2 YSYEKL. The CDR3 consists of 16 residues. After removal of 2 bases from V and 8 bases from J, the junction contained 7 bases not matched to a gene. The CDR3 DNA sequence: TGCGCCAGCAGCCAAACCCCGGGACAGGGTCATTCACCCCTCCACTTT. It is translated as CASSQTPGQGHSPLHF.

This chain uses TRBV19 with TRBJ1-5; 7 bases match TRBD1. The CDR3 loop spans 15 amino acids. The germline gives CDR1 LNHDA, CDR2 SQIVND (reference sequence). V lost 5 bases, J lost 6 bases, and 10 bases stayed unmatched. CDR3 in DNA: TGTGCCAGTAGTCCCCCGAACAGGGGAAGTCAGCCCCAGCATTTT. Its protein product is CASSPPNRGSQPQHF.

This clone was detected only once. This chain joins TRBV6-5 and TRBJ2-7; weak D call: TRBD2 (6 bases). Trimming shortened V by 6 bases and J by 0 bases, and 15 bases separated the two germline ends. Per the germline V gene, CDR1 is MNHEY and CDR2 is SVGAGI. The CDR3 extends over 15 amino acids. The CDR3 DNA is TGTGCCAGCAGACTCCGGGACTCAATCTCCTACGAGCAGTACTTC. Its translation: CASRLRDSISYEQYF.

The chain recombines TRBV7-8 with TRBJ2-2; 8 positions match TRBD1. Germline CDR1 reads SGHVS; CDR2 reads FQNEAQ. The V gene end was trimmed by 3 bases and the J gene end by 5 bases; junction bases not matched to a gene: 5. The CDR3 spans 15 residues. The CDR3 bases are TGTGCCAGCAGCTTGACAGGGGTTTTGACCGGGGAGCTGTTTTTT. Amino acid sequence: CASSLTGVLTGELFF.

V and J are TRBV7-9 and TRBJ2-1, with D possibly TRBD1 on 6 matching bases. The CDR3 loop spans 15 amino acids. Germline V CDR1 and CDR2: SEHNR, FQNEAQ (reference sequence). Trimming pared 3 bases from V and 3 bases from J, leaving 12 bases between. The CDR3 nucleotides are TGTGCCAGCAGCTTCGTAGGGGGAAACTACAATGAGCAGTTCTTC. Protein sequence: CASSFVGGNYNEQFF.

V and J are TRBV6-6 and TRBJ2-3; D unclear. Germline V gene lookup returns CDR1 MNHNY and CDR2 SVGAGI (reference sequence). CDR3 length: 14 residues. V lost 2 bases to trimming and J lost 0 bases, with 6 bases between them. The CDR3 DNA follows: TGTGCCAGCAGTTACGCGCGGAGCACAGATACGCAGTATTTT. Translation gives CASSYARSTDTQYF.

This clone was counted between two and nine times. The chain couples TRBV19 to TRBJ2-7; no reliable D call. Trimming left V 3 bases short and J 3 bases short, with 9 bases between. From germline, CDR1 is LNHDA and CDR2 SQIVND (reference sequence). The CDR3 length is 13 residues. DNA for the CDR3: TGTGCCAGTAGTATGGAGCGCTACTACGAGCAGTACTTC. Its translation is CASSMERYYEQYF.

The CDR3 protein is CARSSPVSGWKETQYF. The CDR3 DNA follows: TGTGCCAGAAGCTCACCGGTTAGCGGATGGAAAGAGACCCAGTACTTC. This chain connects TRBV7-5 to TRBJ2-5; no DNA check was done on the table's D call, TRBD2. TRBV7-5 has pseudogene status. The CDR3 contains 16 residues.

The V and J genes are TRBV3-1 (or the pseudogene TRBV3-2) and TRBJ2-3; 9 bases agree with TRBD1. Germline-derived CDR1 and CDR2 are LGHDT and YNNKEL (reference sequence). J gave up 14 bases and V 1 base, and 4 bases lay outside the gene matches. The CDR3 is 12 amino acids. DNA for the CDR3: TGTGCCAGCAGCCAAGCCGGGACAGGGCGGTATTTT. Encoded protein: CASSQAGTGRYF.

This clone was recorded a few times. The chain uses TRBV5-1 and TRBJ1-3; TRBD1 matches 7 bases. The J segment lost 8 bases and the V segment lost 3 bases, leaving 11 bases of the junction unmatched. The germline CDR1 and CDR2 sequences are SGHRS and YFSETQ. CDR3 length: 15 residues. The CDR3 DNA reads TGCGCCAGCAGCTCAACCGGACAGGCAGGGGACACCATATATTTT. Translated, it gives CASSSTGQAGDTIYF.

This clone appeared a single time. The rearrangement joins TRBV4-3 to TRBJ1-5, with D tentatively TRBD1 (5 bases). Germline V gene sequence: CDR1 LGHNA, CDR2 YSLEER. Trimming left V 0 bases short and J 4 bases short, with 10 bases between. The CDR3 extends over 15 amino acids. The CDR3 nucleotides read TGCGCCAGCAGCCAAGATCAGGGTATTAATCAGCCCCAGCATTTT. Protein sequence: CASSQDQGINQPQHF.

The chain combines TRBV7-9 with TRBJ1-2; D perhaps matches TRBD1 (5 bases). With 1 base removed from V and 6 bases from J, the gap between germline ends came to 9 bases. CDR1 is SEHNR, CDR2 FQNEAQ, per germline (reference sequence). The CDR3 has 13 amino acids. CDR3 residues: CASSLEIGDGYTF. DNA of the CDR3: TGTGCCAGCAGCTTAGAAATAGGGGATGGCTACACCTTC.

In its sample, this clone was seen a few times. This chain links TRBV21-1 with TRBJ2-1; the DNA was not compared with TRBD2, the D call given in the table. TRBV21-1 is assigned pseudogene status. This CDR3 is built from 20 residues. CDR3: CASSGQAGTSGGGGYNEQFF. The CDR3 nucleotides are TGTGCCAGCAGCGGACAGGCCGGGACTAGCGGAGGCGGGGGCTACAATGAGCAGTTCTTC.

The CDR3 reads CASSEIGGDRAEAFF. CDR3 bases: TGTGCCAGCAGTGAAATCGGAGGGGATAGGGCTGAAGCTTTCTTT. The J gene is TRBJ1-1, the V gene TRBV25-1; D is perhaps TRBD1 (5 bases). This CDR3 spans 15 amino acids. CDR1 and CDR2 from the germline V gene are MGHDK and SYGVNS. Trimming left V 2 bases short and J 6 bases short, with 16 bases between.

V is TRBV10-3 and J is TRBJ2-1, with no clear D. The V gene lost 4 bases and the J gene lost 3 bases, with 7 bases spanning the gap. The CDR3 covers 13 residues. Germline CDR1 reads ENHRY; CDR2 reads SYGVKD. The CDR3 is CAISVNSYNEQFF. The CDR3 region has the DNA TGTGCCATCAGTGTAAACAGCTACAATGAGCAGTTCTTC.